The 29 T cell receptor beta chains given below trace back to one sample, sequenced in a study of blood T cell repertoires in COVID-19. Here immunoSEQ multiplex PCR was the method, and the copy in TCRdb shows in-frame clones only, minus some. This repertoire shows 56,000 or so clones, 80% to 90% found once; its top ten account for about 18%. The specimen sequenced was peripheral blood. All receptors come from a human donor in a cohort sampled during active COVID-19.

The chain joins TRBV7-8 to TRBJ1-1, with unresolved D. V lost 6 bases and J lost 2, with 10 bases in between. Germline CDR1 reads SGHVS; CDR2 reads FQNEAQ. CDR3 length: 13 residues. The CDR3 DNA follows: TGTGCCAGCAGTGAACAGCTCAACACTGAAGCTTTCTTT. It encodes CASSEQLNTEAFF.

The V gene is TRBV5-4, the J gene TRBJ2-5; TRBD1 is a possible D gene (5 bases). The CDR3 is made up of 13 amino acids. Germline V gene lookup returns CDR1 SGHNT and CDR2 YYREEE (reference sequence). With 0 bases removed from V and 2 bases from J, the gap between germline ends came to 5 bases. CDR3 nucleotide sequence: TGTGCCAGCAGCTTGGGACAGCAAGAGACCCAGTACTTC. Translation gives CASSLGQQETQYF.

This chain links TRBV5-6 with TRBJ2-3; 7 bases are shared with TRBD1. Germline V CDR1 and CDR2: SGHDT, YYEEEE. This CDR3 region has 15 residues. V lost 5 bases, J lost 2 bases, and 8 bases stayed unmatched. The CDR3 protein is CASSGGRGLTDTQYF. CDR3 in DNA: TGTGCCAGCAGTGGAGGTAGGGGGCTCACAGATACGCAGTATTTT.

The gene calls are TRBV30 and TRBJ1-5; maybe TRBD1 (6 bases). This CDR3 is 14 amino acids long. V dropped 2 bases and J dropped 4 bases, with 12 bases sitting between them. Germline loops: CDR1 GTSNPN, CDR2 SVGIG (reference sequence). CDR3 bases: TGTGCCTGGAGTCAGGGGCGGAGGAATCAGCCCCAGCATTTT. Its protein product is CAWSQGRRNQPQHF. The full variable domain, completed using reference TRBV30 and TRBJ1-5, is SQTIHQWPATLVQPVGSPLSLECTVEGTSNPNLYWYRQAAGRGLQLLFYSVGIGQISSEVPQNLSASRPQDRQFILSSKKLLLSDSGFYLCAWSQGRRNQPQHFGDGTRLSIL.

This chain links TRBV5-5 with TRBJ2-5; TRBD2 matches 11 bases. Germline lookup yields CDR1 SGHKS and CDR2 YYEKEE (reference sequence). V shed 4 bases and J 5 bases; nucleotides not matched to a gene: 13. This CDR3 spans 17 amino acids. The CDR3 loop reads CASSPGVAGGLGETQYF. Written as DNA, the CDR3 is TGTGCCAGCAGCCCCGGGGTAGCGGGGGGGCTTGGGGAGACCCAGTACTTC.

The chain employs TRBV25-1 and TRBJ2-3, with unresolved D. CDR3 length equals 14 residues. V was cut by 1 base and J by 2 bases, with 7 bases left in between. The V gene's germline CDR1 is MGHDK and CDR2 SYGVNS. The CDR3 spells CASSEFKLTDTQYF. Here the CDR3 DNA reads TGTGCCAGCAGTGAATTTAAGCTCACAGATACGCAGTATTTT. Full variable domain (missing parts from reference TRBV25-1 and TRBJ2-3): EADIYQTPRYLVIGTGKKITLECSQTMGHDKMYWYQQDPGMELHLIHYSYGVNSTEKGDLSSESTVSRIRTEHFPLTLESARPSHTSQYLCASSEFKLTDTQYFGPGTRLTVL.

The table lists this clone with a count of one. The chain recombines TRBV10-3 with TRBJ2-4; a possible D gene is TRBD2 (5 bases). The CDR3 is made up of 18 amino acids. Germline-derived CDR1 and CDR2 are ENHRY and SYGVKD. V gave up 0 bases and J gave up 2 bases, with 17 bases separating them. The CDR3: CAISESGGTRYTKNIQYF. DNA of the CDR3: TGTGCCATCAGTGAGTCAGGAGGAACTAGATATACCAAAAACATTCAGTACTTC.

The V gene is TRBV3-1 (or the pseudogene TRBV3-2), the J gene TRBJ1-1; D is possibly TRBD1 (5 bases). V dropped 7 bases and J dropped 6 bases, with 18 bases sitting between them. Germline V gene sequence: CDR1 LGHDT, CDR2 YNNKEL (reference sequence). This CDR3 is built from 14 residues. The CDR3 protein is CASTRHGGTAEAFF. CDR3 nucleotide sequence: TGTGCCAGCACTAGACACGGGGGTACCGCTGAAGCTTTCTTT.

The chain recombines TRBV30 with TRBJ1-4; tentatively, D is TRBD1 (5 bases). There are 14 residues in the CDR3. V gave up 2 bases and J gave up 5 bases, with 12 bases separating them. Germline-derived CDR1 and CDR2 are GTSNPN and SVGIG (reference sequence). This CDR3 reads CAWSLGHTNEKLFF. The CDR3 nucleotides read TGTGCCTGGAGTTTGGGGCACACCAATGAAAAACTGTTTTTT.

V gene TRBV30 combines with J gene TRBJ2-7, with 9 nucleotides matching TRBD1. Trimming took 0 bases from V and 4 from J; bases not matched to a gene: 1. CDR3 length: 13 residues. Germline V gives CDR1 GTSNPN, CDR2 SVGIG (reference sequence). Here the CDR3 DNA reads TGTGCCTGGAGTGTTGGACAGGGGTACGAGCAGTACTTC. Its translation is CAWSVGQGYEQYF. Full variable domain (missing parts from reference TRBV30 and TRBJ2-7): SQTIHQWPATLVQPVGSPLSLECTVEGTSNPNLYWYRQAAGRGLQLLFYSVGIGQISSEVPQNLSASRPQDRQFILSSKKLLLSDSGFYLCAWSVGQGYEQYFGPGTRLTVT.

This clone was detected only a few times. This chain links TRBV5-1 with TRBJ2-7; D uncertain. This CDR3 region has 13 residues. Germline CDR1 reads SGHRS; CDR2 reads YFSETQ. V was cut by 0 bases and J by 7 bases, with 11 bases left in between. CDR3: CASSLETVREQYF. CDR3 DNA: TGCGCCAGCAGCTTGGAAACGGTCAGGGAGCAGTACTTC. Combining the CDR3 with reference TRBV5-1 and TRBJ2-7 gives the whole variable domain KAGVTQTPRYLIKTRGQQVTLSCSPISGHRSVSWYQQTPGQGLQFLFEYFSETQRNKGNFPGRFSGRQFSNSRSEMNVSTLELGDSALYLCASSLETVREQYFGPGTRLTVT.

The V gene is TRBV7-8, the J gene TRBJ2-2; 10 bases match TRBD2. Germline-derived CDR1 and CDR2 are SGHVS and FQNEAQ. V lost 5 bases to trimming and J lost 5 bases; unmatched junction nucleotides: 8. This CDR3 spans 16 amino acids. The chain's CDR3 is CASSRVAGGWTGELFF. Here the CDR3 DNA reads TGTGCCAGCAGCCGAGTAGCGGGGGGCTGGACCGGGGAGCTGTTTTTT.

This chain uses TRBV18 with TRBJ1-5, with 8 bases fitting TRBD1. V lost 3 bases to trimming and J lost 0 bases; unmatched junction nucleotides: 4. Germline CDR1 KGHSH, CDR2 LQKENI. The CDR3 loop spans 16 amino acids. The CDR3 DNA is TGTGCCAGCTCACCGGGGACAGGCAATAGCAATCAGCCCCAGCATTTT. Amino acids: CASSPGTGNSNQPQHF.

The genes are TRBV4-2 and TRBJ1-2; the D is unclear. Trimming pared 0 bases from V and 8 bases from J, leaving 4 bases between. The CDR3 length is 11 residues. The V gene's germline CDR1 is LGHNA and CDR2 YNFKEQ. CDR3 protein: CASSQDRGYTF. The CDR3, as DNA: TGTGCCAGCAGCCAAGATCGGGGCTACACCTTC.

V gene TRBV12-3 or TRBV12-4 combines with J gene TRBJ1-2, with 7 bases that match TRBD1. The V and J ends lost 5 bases and 4 bases, in that order; junction bases with no gene match: 4. The CDR3 totals 13 residues. The CDR3 DNA is TGTGCCAGCAGTGAGACAGGGTCCTATGGCTACACCTTC. The encoded protein is CASSETGSYGYTF.

CDR3 protein: CASSLALDRLISGANVLTF. The CDR3 DNA is TGCGCCAGCAGCTTGGCCCTGGACAGATTAATATCTGGGGCCAACGTCCTGACTTTC. This chain joins TRBV5-1 and TRBJ2-6; perhaps TRBD1 as D (6 bases). V lost 0 bases and J 1 base, leaving 17 bases between the germline ends. Germline V gene data show CDR1 as SGHRS and CDR2 as YFSETQ. The CDR3 length is 19 residues.

The chain uses TRBV18 and TRBJ2-3, with 12 bases fitting TRBD2. V shed 3 bases and J 3 bases; nucleotides not matched to a gene: 4. This CDR3 has 16 residues. Germline CDR1 KGHSH, CDR2 LQKENI. The CDR3 nucleotides are TGTGCCAGCTCACCCTTTCTAGCGGGGGGGACAGATACGCAGTATTTT. This sequence encodes CASSPFLAGGTDTQYF.

The chain has TRBV6-2 or TRBV6-3 and TRBJ2-7, with unresolved D. Looked up from germline, CDR1 is MNHEY and CDR2 is SVGEGT. This CDR3 has 13 residues. Trimming shortened V by 2 bases and J by 3 bases, and 8 bases separated the two germline ends. Written as DNA, the CDR3 is TGTGCCAGCAGTTACGGGCCAGACTACGAGCAGTACTTC. It encodes CASSYGPDYEQYF.

The V gene is TRBV18, the J gene TRBJ1-1, with TRBD1 as a possible D gene (6 bases). The CDR3 loop spans 16 amino acids. V lost 5 bases to trimming and J lost 4 bases, with 20 bases between them. CDR1 is KGHSH and CDR2 is LQKENI in the germline V gene. The CDR3 nucleotides are TGTGCCAGCTCATCCCAATTACAGGGTAGGAGCACTGAAGCTTTCTTT. It yields the protein CASSSQLQGRSTEAFF.

The rearrangement uses TRBV5-1 and TRBJ2-2; D may be TRBD2 (5 bases). Looked up from germline, CDR1 is SGHRS and CDR2 is YFSETQ. The CDR3 extends over 14 amino acids. Trimming cost V 0 bases and J 6 bases, with 9 bases left between them. The CDR3 is CASSLGTSSGELFF. CDR3 in DNA: TGCGCCAGCAGCTTGGGGACTTCTTCCGGGGAGCTGTTTTTT.

The chain has TRBV5-1 and TRBJ2-1; the match to TRBD1 covers 7 bases. The junction had 1 base not matched to a gene; V was cut back by 0 bases and J by 10 bases. Germline assignment: CDR1 SGHRS and CDR2 YFSETQ. This CDR3 is 12 amino acids long. CDR3: CASSLDRGEQFF. The DNA of the CDR3 is TGCGCCAGCAGCTTGGACAGGGGAGAGCAGTTCTTC.

This chain uses TRBV5-1 with TRBJ2-6; a possible D gene is TRBD1 (5 bases). The CDR3 spans 17 residues. Germline-derived CDR1 and CDR2 are SGHRS and YFSETQ. V lost 0 bases to trimming and J lost 0 bases, with 10 bases between them. CDR3 sequence (DNA): TGCGCCAGCAGCTTGGCCCGAAGGGGCTCTGGGGCCAACGTCCTGACTTTC. It translates to CASSLARRGSGANVLTF.

V and J are TRBV10-1 and TRBJ2-5; 9 bases fit TRBD1. After removal of 3 bases from V and 4 bases from J, the junction contained 9 bases not matched to a gene. This CDR3 spans 16 amino acids. From germline, CDR1 is WNHNN and CDR2 SYGVQD (reference sequence). CDR3: CASSDLTTGGRETQYF. The CDR3 DNA reads as TGCGCCAGCAGTGACCTCACGACAGGGGGGAGAGAGACCCAGTACTTC.

The gene calls are TRBV6-5 and TRBJ1-2; no definite D call. The V end lost 1 base, the J end lost 4 bases, and 7 bases lay between the germline ends. This CDR3 region has 13 residues. The germline V gene has CDR1 MNHEY and CDR2 SVGAGI. The CDR3: CASSYWQAYGYTF. The CDR3 DNA is TGTGCCAGCAGTTACTGGCAGGCCTATGGCTACACCTTC.

The chain has TRBV19 and TRBJ2-7, with D tentatively TRBD1 (5 bases). This CDR3 is built from 14 residues. Trimming cost V 3 bases and J 3 bases, with 12 bases left between them. In germline, CDR1 is LNHDA, CDR2 SQIVND (reference sequence). CDR3 sequence: CASSIGAGRYEQYF. CDR3 bases: TGTGCCAGTAGTATTGGGGCAGGGCGCTACGAGCAGTACTTC.

V and J are TRBV5-1 and TRBJ2-3; possibly TRBD2 for D (5 bases). Trimming took 0 bases from V and 2 from J, leaving 13 bases between them. CDR3 length equals 16 residues. Germline V lookup: CDR1 SGHRS, CDR2 YFSETQ. The CDR3 here is CASSLDSGVPTDTQYF. The CDR3 DNA sequence: TGCGCCAGCAGCTTGGATTCCGGGGTCCCCACAGATACGCAGTATTTT.

This clone was counted once. This chain links TRBV6-4 with TRBJ2-1; 7 bases map to TRBD2. The V and J ends lost 6 bases and 8 bases, in that order; junction bases with no gene match: 10. Germline CDR1 is MRHNA and CDR2 is SNTAGT. The CDR3 has 14 residues. The CDR3 protein is CASSAGLEAHEQFF. Written as DNA, the CDR3 is TGTGCCAGCAGCGCCGGACTAGAGGCCCATGAGCAGTTCTTC.

For the CDR3, the DNA is TGTGCTAGTGGTTTGGAGGAGGGAGCGACCCAGTACTTC. Translated, it gives CASGLEEGATQYF. The chain has TRBV12-5 and TRBJ2-5; weak D call: TRBD2 (6 bases). This CDR3 spans 13 amino acids. The germline gives CDR1 LGHNT, CDR2 FRNRAP. Trimming cost V 1 base and J 7 bases, with 10 bases left between them.

The chain carries TRBV19 and TRBJ2-7; 9 bases agree with TRBD1. CDR3 length: 12 residues. Looked up from germline, CDR1 is LNHDA and CDR2 is SQIVND (reference sequence). After removal of 8 bases from V and 8 bases from J, the junction contained 7 bases not matched to a gene. Here the CDR3 reads CASRMTGGKQYF. CDR3 coding DNA: TGTGCCAGTCGAATGACAGGGGGGAAGCAGTACTTC.